The 10 T cell receptor beta chains reported below all come from one sample, sequenced in a study of tumor and adjacent non-tumor tissue in lung cancer. RNA was extracted from bulk tissue without any cell sorting. The library came from three nested PCR rounds adapted from ARM-PCR protocols. MiXCR was run by TCRdb on the multiplex PCR reads, yielding one entry per CDR3 protein. The repertoire holds some 78,000 distinct CDR3 sequences, with over 75% as singletons. Input material: lung tumor tissue. These receptors were collected from a woman in her fifties or sixties with non-small cell lung cancer.

In regard to this clonotype: One end of the junction fails to match germline, which may point to a read error. The J gene is TRBJ2-7, the V gene TRBV6-2 or TRBV6-3, with 7 bases identical to TRBD1. The CDR3 is 15 residues long. The germline gives CDR1 MNHEY, CDR2 SVGEGT. Here the CDR3 reads CASSSYGQDGNELYF. The DNA for the CDR3 is TGTGCCAGCAGCTCCTACGGACAGGATGGAAACGAGCTGTACTTC.

This clonotype was seen only once. A read error may explain this, as a much larger clone is one base away. This chain connects TRBV7-9 to TRBJ1-1, with 9 bases lining up with TRBD1. Germline values: CDR1 SEHNR, CDR2 FQNEAQ (reference sequence). The CDR3 runs 15 residues. In DNA form, the CDR3 reads TGTGTCAGCAGCCCAACAGGGGGCAGTATGGCTGAAGCTTTCTTT. Translating it yields CVSSPTGGSMAEAFF.

This clonotype was found a few times. A read error may be the cause here, since a much bigger clone is one base away. This chain connects TRBV20-1 to TRBJ1-3; 7 bases line up with TRBD1. Germline V gene data show CDR1 as DFQATT and CDR2 as SNEGSKA (reference sequence). The CDR3 has 11 residues. The CDR3 is CNARAKGALYF. In DNA form, the CDR3 reads TGCAATGCTAGAGCCAAGGGGGCACTCTATTTT.

This sequence joins TRBV11-2 and TRBJ2-1; D remains unclear. Germline V gene lookup returns CDR1 SGHAT and CDR2 FQNNGV. V lost 5 bases and J 6 bases, leaving 17 bases between the germline ends. The CDR3 extends over 15 amino acids. The CDR3 is CASSLIEHAFNEQFF. For the CDR3, the DNA is TGTGCCAGCAGCCTCATAGAGCACGCTTTCAATGAGCAGTTCTTC.

A remark on this clonotype: Since no conserved phenylalanine or tryptophan closes the CDR3, a read error is the likely cause. The gene calls are TRBV5-6 and TRBJ2-1; D might be TRBD2 (6 bases). This CDR3 is 15 amino acids long. V shed 3 bases and J shed 9 bases, with 19 bases lying between them. Per germline, CDR1 SGHDT and CDR2 YYEEEE. The CDR3 region has the DNA TGTGCCAGCAGCTCGCCCCGCGGGGTGATAGCTGAGCAGTTCTAC. Amino acids: CASSSPRGVIAEQFY.

The V gene is TRBV12-3 or TRBV12-4, the J gene TRBJ2-5; D perhaps matches TRBD2 (6 bases). The CDR3 length is 13 residues. The CDR3: CVSSLADQETQYF. In DNA, the CDR3 is TGTGTCAGTAGTTTAGCGGACCAAGAGACCCAGTACTTC.

A note on this clonotype: The junction departs from germline at one end; a sequencing error may be responsible. The chain uses TRBV20-1 and TRBJ1-1; no definite D call. CDR1 is DFQATT and CDR2 is SNEGSKA in the germline V gene (reference sequence). CDR3 size: 14 residues. DNA of the CDR3: TGCAGTGCTCCCGGCAAGGTAGTGAACACTGAAGCTTTCTTC. Translated, it gives CSAPGKVVNTEAFF.

Points on this clonotype: This CDR3 is missing its conserved last phenylalanine or tryptophan, likely due to a read error. The rearrangement joins TRBV20-1 to TRBJ1-2, with D tentatively TRBD1 (6 bases). This CDR3 has 16 residues. The V gene's germline CDR1 is DFQATT and CDR2 SNEGSKA (reference sequence). CDR3 in amino acids: CGASGHPDHSNYGYTL. Here the CDR3 DNA reads TGCGGTGCTTCGGGACACCCTGATCACTCTAACTATGGCTACACCTTA.

A single count supports this clonotype. A read error may account for a junction end that differs from germline. V gene TRBV4-1 combines with J gene TRBJ1-1, with D perhaps TRBD1 (6 bases). This CDR3 is built from 16 residues. Germline V gene sequence: CDR1 MGHRA, CDR2 YSYEKL. The CDR3 sequence is CASSQDLYRACTEVFF. The CDR3 DNA follows: TGCGCCAGCAGCCAAGATCTCTACAGGGCCTGCACTGAAGTTTTCTTT.

The V call is TRBV7-2, the J call TRBJ2-7; a weak D match, TRBD2 (5 bases). Germline lookup yields CDR1 SGHTA and CDR2 FQGNSA. Trimming took 4 bases from V and 2 from J, leaving 15 bases between them. The CDR3 covers 15 residues. CDR3 protein: CASSYLALGPYEQYF. Here the CDR3 DNA reads TGTGCCAGCAGCTACTTAGCGCTAGGACCCTACGAGCAGTACTTC.